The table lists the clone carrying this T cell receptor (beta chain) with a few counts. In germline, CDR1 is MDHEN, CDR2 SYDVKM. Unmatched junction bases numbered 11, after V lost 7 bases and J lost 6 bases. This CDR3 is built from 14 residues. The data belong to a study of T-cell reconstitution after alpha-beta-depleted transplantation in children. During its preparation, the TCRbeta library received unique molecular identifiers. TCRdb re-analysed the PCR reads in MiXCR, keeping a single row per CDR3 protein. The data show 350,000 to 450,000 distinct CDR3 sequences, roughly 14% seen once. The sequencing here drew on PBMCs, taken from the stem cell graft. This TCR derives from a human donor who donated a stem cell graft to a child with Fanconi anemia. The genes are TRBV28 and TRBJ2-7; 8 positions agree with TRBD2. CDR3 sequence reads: CASTRGGFNFEQYF. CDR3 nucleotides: TGTGCCAGCACTCGGGGGGGGTTTAACTTCGAGCAGTACTTC.